This T cell receptor beta chain was profiled in a study of T cells in localized non-small cell lung cancer. Study results and limitations: Since sequencing was restricted to only one region of the tumor, intratumor heterogeneity remains a possibility.

On this clone itself: Its cognate antigen is unknown.

Germline assignment: CDR1 WSHSY and CDR2 SAAADI. CDR3 length equals 14 residues. J lost 6 bases, V lost 8 bases, and 10 bases had no gene match. The table came from immunoSEQ multiplex PCR; TCRdb's copy has only in-frame clones and leaves some out. The repertoire consists of roughly 24,000 clones, with approximately 87% occurring once and the leading ten covering about 1%. The clonotype was recovered from a woman aged 35-75 years with stage I lung adenocarcinoma. The chain combines TRBV10-2 with TRBJ2-1; 7 nucleotides line up with TRBD2. The sequences come from peripheral blood, collected before any cancer treatment. The CDR3 bases are TGCGCCAGCGGGATAGGGACTACCGTCAATGAGCAGTTCTTC. It encodes CASGIGTTVNEQFF.